This TCR beta chain was identified during a study of CD8+CD57+ T cells in acquired aplastic anemia. Study at large: On average, sorted CD4+ and CD8+ cells gave approximately 3.5 ug of DNA.

Profiling of TCR beta VDJ combinations and CDR3 sequences used genomic DNA as template. TCRdb ran MiXCR on the reads and lists one entry per CDR3 protein. This sample has hundreds of thousands of distinct CDR3 sequences, with about two thirds found just once. The CDR3 totals 16 residues. Germline lookup yields CDR1 SGHTA and CDR2 FQGNSA. The V end was cut by 1 base, the J end by 2 bases, with 14 bases between. Of note for this clonotype: The target antigen is unknown.

The study, taken as a whole, reports: Researchers report that around 30 CD8+ CDR3 sequences appeared in both patients and controls. CD8+ Simpson's diversity showed no significant patient-control difference.

The receptor was isolated from a human donor in good health, serving as a control. The J gene is TRBJ1-1, the V gene TRBV7-2; maybe TRBD1 (5 bases). Sequencing was carried out using sorted CD4+, CD8+, or CD8+CD57+ T cells (not recorded which) from PBMCs. CDR3 coding DNA: TGTGCCAGCAGCTTAGAAAGGGCTGGGACCAACACTGAAGCTTTCTTT. Translating gives CASSLERAGTNTEAFF.